This T cell receptor beta chain is from a study of cytomegalovirus exposure and HLA in healthy donors (dated by TCRdb to about 2017). Background for the entire study: According to an earlier analysis of 550 to 700 of the donors, about 180 million T cells yielded 117 million unique TCR beta sequences and about 300 Gb of sequence data. An early release that covered about 600 HLA-typed donors contained around 330 gigabases of sequencing data and tens of millions of unique TCR sequences. Among the roughly 400 genotyped donors, around 81% belonged to the genetic ancestry cluster associated with self-reported Caucasian donors. The study was designed to test whether signatures of past pathogen exposure could be identified by cataloging public T cell receptors. The study used immunosequencing to profile the T cell repertoires of some 600 subjects and linked those repertoires to cytomegalovirus serostatus. Along with the roughly 670-subject first cohort, a separate validation cohort of about 110 different subjects was used. The study combined high-throughput TCR immunosequencing, statistical association of individual TCRs with disease status, and machine learning to predict cytomegalovirus infection status. A later analysis re-examined previously published TCR beta repertoires from around 670 donors and added high-resolution HLA genotyping to investigate patterns of TCR occurrence. Rather than drawing on any new phenotypic data, the later analysis identified candidate immune exposures from TCR beta sequences and the way those sequences occurred across donors. In an earlier analysis of around 540 of the donors, high-throughput TCR beta sequencing was used to judge whether each TCR beta V gene segment behaved as functional or pseudogenic. Donor age, sex, ethnicity and CMV serostatus were compiled alongside the repertoire data. In a later genetic analysis, genome-wide SNP genotypes for about 60% of the 666 donors were used, and that subset was treated as a discovery cohort. Every repertoire in the discovery cohort had been generated on one and the same sequencing platform. HLA typing included class I and class II loci at four-digit resolution. The number of donors typed differed by locus, with roughly 620-630 for A, B, C, DRB1 and DQB1, around 500 for DQA1, under 610 for DPA1, and around 430 for DPB1. Because of strong linkage in the cohort, roughly five DR-DQ haplotypes were treated as single units for association and clustering. Among some 400 genotyped donors of the cohort, an average of roughly 240,000 unique TCR beta nucleotide sequences were sequenced per donor, around a sixth of them non-productive.

The cohort comprised 710 or so healthy bone marrow donors. At the time of sampling, all cohort members were nominally healthy, though unrecorded immune exposures were likely present. The donor tested CMV seronegative, placing the donor among the 350 to 400 seronegative members of the cohort. A peripheral blood sample was collected from each donor, and TCR beta sequencing was performed on peripheral blood mononuclear cells. Genomic DNA was extracted from the blood cell samples with the Qiagen DNeasy Blood Extraction Kit. As concerns this clone: This receptor's antigen is unknown. No much larger clonotype is one base removed from it; base qualities were not supplied.

From its cysteine to its phenylalanine, the CDR3 spans 16 amino acids. Only the CDR3 part of the read is kept: 48 bases, read in frame from the first base. Trimming takes 2 bases from V and 9 bases from J, and the germline ends sit 17 bases apart. Taken from the germline V gene, the CDR1 and CDR2 loops are MNHEY and SVGAGI. Preparation of the library involved the immunoSEQ multiplex PCR assay. The multiplex PCR relied on a mix of 60 forward primers for TCR Vbeta segments and 13 reverse primers for TCR Jbeta segments. The CDR3 region of rearranged TCR beta genes was amplified from genomic DNA with a multiplex PCR assay. On the Illumina HiSeq System, the amplified TCR beta libraries were sequenced as 87-base-pair reads. On the study's bioinformatics: A later analysis counted some 74 million unique TCR beta chains across the 666 repertoires, and some 11 million of these chains were shared by at least two donors. Raw reads were error-corrected and collapsed into unique sequences with a nearest-neighbor algorithm that merged closely related sequences to remove PCR and sequencing errors. V, D and J gene segments were assigned by aligning CDR3 sequences to IMGT reference sequences. For a sequence to be retained, a match of at least six nucleotides to both a V gene segment and a J gene segment was required. Rearrangements were classified as productive when the CDR3 lacked stop codons and remained in frame with V and J, and all other rearrangements were classified as non-productive. Following IMGT convention, CDR3 was defined as the stretch from the second conserved V-encoded cysteine up to the conserved J-encoded phenylalanine. In an earlier analysis of roughly 580 of the donors, sequences lacking an unambiguous match to a single V gene segment were excluded. In an earlier analysis of around 600 of the donors, V segments were called functional above 56.7% productive rearrangements and were called segregating when the between-donor standard deviation exceeded 5%. To diagnose cytomegalovirus status from the catalog of TCR beta chain sequences, a statistical classification framework was built. In a later analysis, V and J genes were assigned by comparing TCR nucleotide sequences against IMGT/GENE-DB human TR gene sequences. The TCRdist pipeline was used in a later analysis to assign CDR3 sequences and most-parsimonious VDJ recombination scenarios. In a later analysis, every TCR beta chain was defined by the combination of its CDR3 amino acid sequence and its V-gene family, and reads without a unique V-gene family were dropped. In a later analysis, fewer than 600 highly shared, low-generation-probability nucleotide sequences were removed to address suspected cross-contamination and a sequencing artifact. A later analysis calculated a clonal expansion index for each public chain from normalized within-repertoire ranks of inferred template counts. In a later analysis, generation probabilities were computed with a VDJ recombination model fitted to out-of-frame rearrangements, and the resulting probabilities were checked against IGoR. In a later analysis, TCR-TCR, TCR-HLA and TCR-CMV co-occurrence was scored with hypergeometric tests, and a repertoire-size bias correction was applied to TCR pairs. To estimate false discovery rates, a later analysis permuted the HLA or CMV assignments 20 times. In a later analysis, co-occurring TCRs were grouped with DBSCAN, and TCRdist sequence similarity was added when clustering was performed within HLA-allele-positive subsets. Repertoires with fewer than 30,000 or more than 120,000 public chains were left out of co-occurrence clustering, as were about 5 repertoires with anomalous nucleotide sharing. The source is immuneACCESS, and TCRdb retained only in-frame sequences with V and J called. Part of the clones is not carried over; for the studies checked, unresolved V genes explain less than half of this, and the remainder is unexplained. The V and J calls and clone size are taken from that table; D and trimming were inferred from the DNA. The sample table records some 150,000 clones; under 80% of these occur just once. The top ten hold more than 3.5% of the sample.

General conclusions and limits of the study: In a later genetic analysis, fewer N-insertions in productive TCRs were reported among donors in an Asian-associated ancestry cluster than the approximately 710-donor mean. The sequencing pipeline was judged likely to have produced a cluster of highly shared sequence variants as a technical artifact. Because HLA typing was unavailable for some donors at each locus, only the typed subset was used in association tests. Some IMGT-functional V segments, including TRBV6-2 and TRBV6-3, could not be distinguished by the 87-base-pair reads and were therefore excluded. Broadly in line with IMGT annotations, most TCR beta V segments showed up in productive rearrangements about 90% or about 30% of the time in an earlier analysis of several hundred of the donors. A further reported finding was that TCR beta sequences accurately predicted the HLA-A and HLA-B alleles for most subjects in the first cohort. In a later analysis, some 17,000 TCR beta sequences were associated with specific HLA alleles at a false discovery rate of 0.05. A later analysis found that most CMV-associated TCR beta chains appeared HLA-restricted, with HLA associations seemingly driven largely by CMV exposure. The presence/absence analyses assumed that sequencing depth was roughly uniform across donors, and that assumption may not be true. In both the original and validation cohorts, the classifier was reported to diagnose cytomegalovirus status with high specificity and sensitivity. The authors suggested that the approach could potentially be generalized to other disease states and immunological phenotypes. When HLA alleles, especially DR and DQ, strongly co-occurred, attributing TCR associations to individual alleles was difficult. Most TCR sequences were observed very rarely across donors, whereas some public TCRs were present in many individuals. In a later genetic analysis, a missense DCLRE1C variant was associated with V-gene and J-gene trimming of TCR beta chains, and the association was replicated in an independent cohort. Immune exposure information for the cohort was limited to CMV serostatus. Compared with equally common non-associated chains, HLA-associated TCR beta chains in a later analysis were more clonally expanded and had lower generation probabilities. Roughly 15 rarely observed V segments, including chromosome 9 orphons, were excluded from the earlier analysis of approximately 600 of the donors because counts were too low. According to a later analysis, TCR association rates differed among HLA loci, with DRB1 alleles showing the most associated TCRs and HLA-C alleles showing the fewest. Linkage disequilibrium might explain the correlated functional status among segregating V segments, but an unknown experimental factor could not be excluded. In vitro tests confirmed that three of the cytomegalovirus-associated TCR beta chains recognize cytomegalovirus antigens. In the study, around 160 TCR beta chains were listed as associated with cytomegalovirus. In this cohort, only TCR beta chains were sequenced, and detectable features were limited by the absence of alpha or paired-chain data. According to a later analysis, parvovirus B19, influenza, CMV and Epstein-Barr virus appeared linked to several top co-occurrence clusters.

The specimen was PBMCs. This receptor was taken from a man aged 40-50 years in good health and CMV-seronegative. Recombination joined TRBV6-5 with TRBJ1-6; the best D guess is TRBD1, with 6 bases matching. The nucleotides are TGTGCCAGCAGTTACGGATCGGGACAAAAGCCTTCACCCCTCCACTTT. This yields the protein CASSYGSGQKPSPLHF.